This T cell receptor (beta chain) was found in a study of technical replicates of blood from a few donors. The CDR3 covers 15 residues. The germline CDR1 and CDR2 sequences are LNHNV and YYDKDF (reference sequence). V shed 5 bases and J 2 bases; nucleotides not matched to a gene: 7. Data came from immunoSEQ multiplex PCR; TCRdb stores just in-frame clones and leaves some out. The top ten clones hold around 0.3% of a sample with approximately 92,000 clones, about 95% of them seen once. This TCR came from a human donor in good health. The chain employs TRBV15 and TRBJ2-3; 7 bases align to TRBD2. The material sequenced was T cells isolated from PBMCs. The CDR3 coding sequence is TGTGCCACCAGCCTGGGGGGGGAGGACACAGATACGCAGTATTTT. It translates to CATSLGGEDTDTQYF.